The subject of this entry is one TCR beta chain. Its cognate antigen is unknown. Data came from immunoSEQ multiplex PCR; TCRdb stores just in-frame clones and leaves some out. The sample contains some 50,000 clones, about 90% of which appear only once. The data were obtained in a study of T cell responses to AZD1222 COVID-19 vaccine. Study-wide findings and caveats: Two AZD1222 doses significantly raised spike-specific TCR breadth and depth over controls. It should be noted that donors were predominantly white British and more often female, and clonal diversity was possibly underestimated.

The CDR3 loop spans 15 amino acids. Germline V gene data show CDR1 as LNHDA and CDR2 as SQIVND (reference sequence). V was shortened by 3 bases and J by 6 bases, with 18 bases between the two germline ends. Second-dose intervals near 4 or 12 weeks were combined. This receptor was taken from an adult who received the AZD1222 COVID-19 vaccine. This specimen consisted of peripheral blood, obtained 28 days after the second AZD1222 dose. V is TRBV19 and J is TRBJ2-7, with D perhaps matching TRBD1 (5 bases). The CDR3 is CASSITGHWGIEQYF. CDR3 DNA: TGTGCCAGTAGTATTACAGGACATTGGGGAATCGAGCAGTACTTC.